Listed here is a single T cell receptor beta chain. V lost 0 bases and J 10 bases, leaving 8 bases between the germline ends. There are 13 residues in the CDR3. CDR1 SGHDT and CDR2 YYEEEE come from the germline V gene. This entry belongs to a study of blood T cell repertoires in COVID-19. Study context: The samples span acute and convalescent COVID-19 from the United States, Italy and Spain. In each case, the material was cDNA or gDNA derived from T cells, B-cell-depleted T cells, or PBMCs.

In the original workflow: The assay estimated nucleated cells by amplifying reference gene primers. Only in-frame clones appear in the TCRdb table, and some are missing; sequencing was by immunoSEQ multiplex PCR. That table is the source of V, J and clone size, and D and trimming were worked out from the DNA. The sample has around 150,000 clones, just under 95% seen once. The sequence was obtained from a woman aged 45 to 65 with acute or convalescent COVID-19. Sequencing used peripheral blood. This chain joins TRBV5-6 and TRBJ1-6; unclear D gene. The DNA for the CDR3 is TGTGCCAGCAGCTTGGGAGGGAGATCACCCCTCCACTTT. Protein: CASSLGGRSPLHF.